The 7 T cell receptor beta chains in this list originate from one sample, sequenced in a study of blood T cell repertoires in COVID-19. TCRdb's copy holds only in-frame clones and misses some; the assay was immunoSEQ multiplex PCR. This table has 140,000 to 150,000 clones, over 70% appearing once. Sequences were obtained from peripheral blood. The receptor set was obtained from an older man who had recovered from COVID-19.

The chain employs TRBV6-5 and TRBJ1-6; 10 bases are shared with TRBD1. The germline V gene has CDR1 MNHEY and CDR2 SVGAGI. The CDR3 runs 15 residues. With V trimmed by 6 bases and J by 9 bases, 8 bases remained unmatched. CDR3 sequence (DNA): TGTGCCAGCAGGGGAGACAGGGGGCAAGGTTCACCCCTCCACTTT. Residues: CASRGDRGQGSPLHF.

This chain links TRBV10-3 with TRBJ2-3, with 13 positions matching TRBD2. This CDR3 comprises 18 residues. Looked up from germline, CDR1 is ENHRY and CDR2 is SYGVKD. The V segment lost 0 bases and the J segment 3 bases; nucleotides outside the gene matches: 6. This CDR3 is CAISESQGTSGKTDTQYF. The CDR3 DNA reads as TGTGCCATCAGTGAGTCGCAGGGGACTAGCGGGAAGACAGATACGCAGTATTTT.

This clone showed up just a few times. The gene calls are TRBV27 and TRBJ2-5, with D possibly being TRBD2 (6 bases). This CDR3 spans 15 amino acids. Trimming took 8 bases from V and 2 from J, leaving 18 bases between them. The germline V gene encodes CDR1 MNHEY and CDR2 SMNVEV (reference sequence). The CDR3 DNA follows: TGTGCCAGCCAGGTACGGGGGACTTTTCAAGAGACCCAGTACTTC. Amino acid sequence: CASQVRGTFQETQYF.

This clone has a single count. The chain has TRBV18 and TRBJ1-5, with D tentatively TRBD1 (5 bases). The CDR3 spans 15 residues. Trimming pared 11 bases from V and 5 bases from J, leaving 22 bases between. Looked up from germline, CDR1 is KGHSH and CDR2 is LQKENI. The CDR3 bases are TGTGCCTTACCCCCCCGCAGGGAAGATTATCAGCCCCAGCATTTT. This encodes CALPPRREDYQPQHF.

The rearrangement joins TRBV7-2 to TRBJ2-1; 9 nucleotides line up with TRBD1. Losses at the gene ends were 5 bases for V and 4 bases for J; bases not matched to a gene: 9. The CDR3 spans 16 residues. The germline V gene has CDR1 SGHTA and CDR2 FQGNSA. CDR3 in amino acids: CASSTPPGQGYNEQFF. The CDR3 coding sequence is TGTGCCAGCAGCACTCCCCCGGGACAGGGTTACAATGAGCAGTTCTTC.

The V call is TRBV2, the J call TRBJ2-7; 13 nucleotides match TRBD2. Trimming removed 8 bases from V and 3 bases from J; junction bases left unmatched: 4. CDR1 and CDR2 (germline): SNHLY, FYNNEI. CDR3 size: 14 residues. The CDR3 here is CASGGTSGDYEQYF. The CDR3 region has the DNA TGTGCCAGCGGAGGGACTAGCGGGGACTACGAGCAGTACTTC.

The chain carries TRBV18 and TRBJ1-6; D is undetermined. Germline values: CDR1 KGHSH, CDR2 LQKENI. The CDR3 totals 13 residues. The V and J ends lost 3 bases and 10 bases respectively, with 10 bases between them. The CDR3, as DNA: TGTGCCAGCTCACCGCATAGCACGTCACCCCTCCACTTT. Translating it yields CASSPHSTSPLHF.